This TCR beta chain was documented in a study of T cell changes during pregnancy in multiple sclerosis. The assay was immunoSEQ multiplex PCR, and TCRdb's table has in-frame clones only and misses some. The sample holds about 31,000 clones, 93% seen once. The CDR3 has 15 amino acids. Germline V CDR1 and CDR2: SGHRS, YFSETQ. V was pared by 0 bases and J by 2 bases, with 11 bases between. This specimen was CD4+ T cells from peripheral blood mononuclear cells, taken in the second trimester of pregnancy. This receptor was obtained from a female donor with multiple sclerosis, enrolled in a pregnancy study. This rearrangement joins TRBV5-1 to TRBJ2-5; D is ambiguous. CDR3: CASSLGLARQETQYF. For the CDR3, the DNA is TGCGCCAGCAGCTTGGGACTCGCGCGTCAAGAGACCCAGTACTTC.